The present T cell receptor beta chain was sequenced within a study of cytomegalovirus exposure and HLA in healthy donors. Study-wide points: For most subjects, TCR beta sequences were reported to predict HLA-A and HLA-B alleles with accuracy. A later examination showed that TCR association rates differed by HLA locus, with DRB1 most and HLA-C fewest.

The PCR ran on 60 Vbeta and 13 Jbeta primers. Here immunoSEQ multiplex PCR was the method, and the copy in TCRdb shows in-frame clones only, minus some. The sample holds over 110,000 clones. Details on this clone: Its specificity is not known.

Sequencing was done on a sample of PBMCs. This clonotype originated in a male donor in good health and CMV-seronegative.

CDR3: CASSLALTGGQETQYF. Written as DNA, the CDR3 is TGTGCCAGCAGTTTGGCGCTCACTGGAGGCCAAGAGACCCAGTACTTC. The genes are TRBV28 and TRBJ2-5; D is perhaps TRBD2 (5 bases). The CDR3 is 16 amino acids. The V end lost 3 bases, the J end lost 1 base, and 15 bases lay between the germline ends. Germline loops: CDR1 MDHEN, CDR2 SYDVKM.